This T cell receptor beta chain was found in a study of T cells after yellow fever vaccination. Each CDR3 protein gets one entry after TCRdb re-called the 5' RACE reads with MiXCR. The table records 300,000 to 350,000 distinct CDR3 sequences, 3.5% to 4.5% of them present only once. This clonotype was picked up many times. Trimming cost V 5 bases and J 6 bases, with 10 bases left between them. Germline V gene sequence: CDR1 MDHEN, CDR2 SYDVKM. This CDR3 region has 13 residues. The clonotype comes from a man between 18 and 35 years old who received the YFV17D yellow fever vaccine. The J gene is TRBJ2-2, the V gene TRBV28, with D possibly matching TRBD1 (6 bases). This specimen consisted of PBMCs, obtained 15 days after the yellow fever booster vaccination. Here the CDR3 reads CASSRGQSGELFF. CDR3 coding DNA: TGTGCCAGCAGTCGGGGACAATCCGGGGAGCTGTTTTTT.